The 32 T cell receptor beta chains below come from one sample, sequenced in a study of blood T cell repertoires in COVID-19. Only in-frame clones appear in the TCRdb table, and some are missing; sequencing was by immunoSEQ multiplex PCR. Among about 17,000 clones listed, roughly 82% were seen once. Sample: peripheral blood. These TCRs come from an older woman with active COVID-19.

This clone showed up just once. The gene calls are TRBV6-4 and TRBJ2-3, with D unclear. Per the germline V gene, CDR1 is MRHNA and CDR2 is SNTAGT. This CDR3 is 13 amino acids long. Deletions cut 0 bases from V and 7 bases from J, with 8 bases between. CDR3 coding DNA: TGTGCCAGCAGTGACTCGAGAGAGTATACGCAGTATTTT. It is translated as CASSDSREYTQYF.

This clone occurred once. V usage is TRBV12-2 and J usage is TRBJ1-4; TRBD1, as called in the table, went unchecked against the DNA. TRBV12-2 corresponds to a pseudogene. The length of the CDR3 is 14 residues. The CDR3 is CASRLFGHRVELFF. In DNA, the CDR3 is TGTGCAAGTCGCTTATTTGGTCACAGGGTGGAACTGTTTTTT.

V gene TRBV19 combines with J gene TRBJ1-1; 9 nucleotides agree with TRBD1. This CDR3 has 20 amino acids. V gave up 7 bases and J gave up 5 bases; unmatched junction bases: 26. Germline assignment: CDR1 LNHDA and CDR2 SQIVND (reference sequence). The CDR3 sequence is CASTSGQRTGEIPRGTEAFF. CDR3 bases: TGTGCCAGTACCTCAGGACAGCGGACAGGGGAGATACCTCGGGGAACTGAAGCTTTCTTT.

J is TRBJ2-7 and V is TRBV6-5; D gene ambiguous. The CDR3 spans 14 residues. The germline V and J ends were trimmed by 10 bases and 3 bases, with 19 bases remaining between them. Germline V gene data show CDR1 as MNHEY and CDR2 as SVGAGI. CDR3 bases: TGTGCCACCCACCTTCGCGGAAGGCTCTACGAGCAGTACTTC. Translating it yields CATHLRGRLYEQYF.

The chain employs TRBV19 and TRBJ1-5, with D maybe TRBD1 (5 bases). Per germline, CDR1 LNHDA and CDR2 SQIVND (reference sequence). V was cut by 8 bases and J by 3 bases, with 20 bases left in between. CDR3 length equals 16 residues. CDR3 sequence: CASGARPGLHNQPQHF. CDR3 sequence (DNA): TGTGCCAGTGGCGCGAGACCGGGACTGCACAATCAGCCCCAGCATTTT.

V usage is TRBV7-9 and J usage is TRBJ1-4; D uncertain. Trimming stripped 2 bases from V and 6 bases from J, with 13 bases between. Germline CDR1 reads SEHNR; CDR2 reads FQNEAQ (reference sequence). There are 15 residues in the CDR3. CDR3 in amino acids: CASSLTGRRDEKLFF. CDR3 sequence (DNA): TGTGCCAGCAGCTTAACGGGCAGGAGGGATGAAAAACTGTTTTTT.

V is TRBV27 and J is TRBJ2-3, with D possibly being TRBD1 (5 bases). V shed 4 bases and J shed 6 bases, with 8 bases lying between them. Germline V gives CDR1 MNHEY, CDR2 SMNVEV (reference sequence). CDR3 length: 12 residues. The CDR3 reads CASSSQGDTQYF. CDR3 sequence (DNA): TGTGCCAGCAGTTCGCAGGGCGATACGCAGTATTTT.

The V and J genes are TRBV9 and TRBJ2-1; TRBD2 might be the D (6 bases). This CDR3 spans 14 amino acids. Deletions cut 0 bases from V and 2 bases from J, with 6 bases between. CDR1 is SGDLS and CDR2 is YYNGEE in the germline V gene. DNA for the CDR3: TGTGCCAGCAGCGTAGGCGGGACCTACAATGAGCAGTTCTTC. Amino acids: CASSVGGTYNEQFF.

The chain combines TRBV6-5 with TRBJ1-4; the D gene is possibly TRBD1 (6 bases). Trimming took 7 bases from V and 8 from J, leaving 17 bases between them. From germline, CDR1 is MNHEY and CDR2 SVGAGI. This CDR3 is built from 14 residues. The CDR3: CASKAGGAVEKLFF. As DNA, the CDR3 is TGTGCCAGCAAGGCGGGGGGGGCCGTAGAAAAACTGTTTTTT.

This clone was seen a few times. The rearrangement uses TRBV28 and TRBJ1-2; a weak D match, TRBD1 (5 bases). The CDR3 has 13 residues. V lost 5 bases and J 8 bases, leaving 15 bases between the germline ends. The germline V gene has CDR1 MDHEN and CDR2 SYDVKM. For the CDR3, the DNA is TGTGCCAGCAGTGTCCCTCACCAGGGCGGCTACACCTTC. Translating gives CASSVPHQGGYTF.

The chain is built from TRBV5-1 and TRBJ1-1, with TRBD1 identical over 7 bases. V gave up 5 bases and J gave up 8 bases; unmatched junction bases: 6. The CDR3 covers 12 residues. The germline V gene encodes CDR1 SGHRS and CDR2 YFSETQ. The CDR3 reads CASRAGTDEAFF. The CDR3 DNA reads as TGCGCCAGCAGAGCCGGGACAGACGAAGCTTTCTTT.

In regard to this clone: A much larger clone lies a single base off, so this may be a read error. V and J are TRBV7-9 and TRBJ2-7; 9 bases are a match to TRBD2. The trim removed 5 bases at V and 5 bases at J, leaving 16 bases unmatched. This CDR3 has 17 amino acids. Germline assignment: CDR1 SEHNR and CDR2 FQNEAQ (reference sequence). Written as DNA, the CDR3 is TGTGCCAGCAGCCCGCCTTTGGGGCGGGAGGGCCGGGACGAGCAGTACTTC. It yields the protein CASSPPLGREGRDEQYF.

The chain joins TRBV9 to TRBJ2-2; D unclear. CDR3 size: 13 residues. Between the trimmed V and J ends, which lost 4 bases and 6 bases, there was a span of 10 bases. CDR1 is SGDLS, CDR2 YYNGEE, per germline. The CDR3 sequence is CASSKTRPGELFF. The CDR3 bases are TGTGCCAGCAGCAAGACCAGGCCCGGGGAGCTGTTTTTT.

This chain joins TRBV20-1 and TRBJ2-3; 8 positions agree with TRBD2. Germline V gene sequence: CDR1 DFQATT, CDR2 SNEGSKA (reference sequence). The CDR3 covers 16 residues. V trimming: 3 bases; J trimming: 3 bases; junction bases outside the gene matches: 11. This CDR3 is CSASNRAERGTDTQYF. CDR3 in DNA: TGCAGTGCTAGTAATCGGGCCGAGCGGGGGACAGATACGCAGTATTTT.

This chain links TRBV5-1 with TRBJ2-3; possibly TRBD2 for D (6 bases). The CDR3 is 15 residues long. The ends were cut back, 4 bases at V and 2 bases at J, with 14 bases in the middle. Germline V gene data show CDR1 as SGHRS and CDR2 as YFSETQ. The CDR3 region has the DNA TGCGCCAGCAGCCAAGGACGGGGACTCACAGATACGCAGTATTTT. It is translated as CASSQGRGLTDTQYF.

This clone was recorded only once. CDR3 residues: CASRDRGSYEQYF. For the CDR3, the DNA is TGTGCCAGCAGGGACAGGGGCTCCTACGAGCAGTACTTC. The chain uses TRBV2 and TRBJ2-7, with 9 nucleotides matching TRBD1. Germline CDR1 and CDR2: SNHLY and FYNNEI. V was clipped by 6 bases and J by 0 bases; unmatched bases: 0. The CDR3 is made up of 13 amino acids.

The rearrangement uses TRBV19 and TRBJ1-5, with TRBD1 matching over 8 bases. Germline V gene lookup returns CDR1 LNHDA and CDR2 SQIVND (reference sequence). The J segment lost 6 bases and the V segment lost 6 bases, leaving 10 bases of the junction unmatched. The CDR3 extends over 15 amino acids. CDR3 sequence reads: CASRDGQGRTQPQHF. CDR3 nucleotides: TGTGCCAGTAGGGACGGACAGGGTAGGACTCAGCCCCAGCATTTT.

The CDR3 sequence: CSVGSGTDYGYTF. The CDR3 DNA follows: TGCAGCGTTGGCTCAGGGACAGACTATGGCTACACCTTC. The J gene is TRBJ1-2, the V gene TRBV29-1, with 7 bases aligning to TRBD1. Trimming removed 4 bases from V and 3 bases from J; junction bases left unmatched: 5. Germline loops: CDR1 SQVTM, CDR2 ANQGSEA. The CDR3 covers 13 residues.

This chain joins TRBV2 and TRBJ1-1; perhaps TRBD1 as D (6 bases). V shed 6 bases and J shed 3 bases, with 17 bases lying between them. There are 15 residues in the CDR3. The germline CDR1 and CDR2 sequences are SNHLY and FYNNEI. CDR3 sequence: CASRGALFGDTEAFF. The CDR3 nucleotides are TGTGCCAGCAGGGGGGCCCTTTTTGGTGACACTGAAGCTTTCTTT.

The rearrangement links TRBV6-1 to TRBJ2-4, with 8 positions matching TRBD1. This CDR3 comprises 17 residues. V trimming: 4 bases; J trimming: 5 bases; junction bases outside the gene matches: 13. From germline, CDR1 is MNHNS and CDR2 SASEGT. CDR3 amino acids: CASSGIRTGKSQNIQYF. As DNA, the CDR3 is TGTGCCAGCAGTGGAATACGGACAGGGAAAAGTCAAAACATTCAGTACTTC.

The J gene is TRBJ2-2, the V gene TRBV6-5, with TRBD2 matching 9 bases. CDR1 and CDR2 from the germline V gene are MNHEY and SVGAGI. CDR3 length equals 15 residues. The trim removed 0 bases at V and 4 bases at J, leaving 0 bases unmatched. CDR3 sequence (DNA): TGTGCCAGCAGTTACTCTAGCGGGAGCACCGGGGAGCTGTTTTTT. Its translation: CASSYSSGSTGELFF.

The genes are TRBV11-2 and TRBJ1-1; TRBD1 might be the D (6 bases). The CDR3 covers 16 residues. Per germline, CDR1 SGHAT and CDR2 FQNNGV. The V and J ends lost 4 bases and 4 bases respectively, with 19 bases between them. CDR3 amino acids: CASSSFLQGPSTEAFF. CDR3 nucleotide sequence: TGTGCCAGCAGCTCATTCTTACAGGGTCCCAGCACTGAAGCTTTCTTT.

CDR3 in amino acids: CASSQVGLAGNEQFF. CDR3 in DNA: TGCGCCAGCAGCCAAGTTGGCCTAGCGGGAAATGAGCAGTTCTTC. The chain uses TRBV4-1 and TRBJ2-1; 9 bases line up with TRBD2. This CDR3 has 15 residues. Germline values: CDR1 MGHRA, CDR2 YSYEKL. J was trimmed by 7 bases and V by 1 base; bases with no gene match: 5.

The chain employs TRBV28 and TRBJ2-7; D remains ambiguous. The CDR3 length is 15 residues. The germline V and J ends were trimmed by 3 bases and 3 bases, with 15 bases remaining between them. The germline V gene has CDR1 MDHEN and CDR2 SYDVKM. The DNA for the CDR3 is TGTGCCAGCAGTTTGCGGTTCTTGTCGGGCTACGAGCAGTACTTC. Translating it yields CASSLRFLSGYEQYF.

The CDR3 is CASSLGQGVHEQYF. The CDR3 region has the DNA TGTGCCAGCAGCTTAGGGCAGGGGGTTCACGAGCAGTACTTC. The V gene is TRBV7-9, the J gene TRBJ2-7, with 7 bases that match TRBD1. V shed 1 base and J 5 bases; nucleotides not matched to a gene: 5. Germline assignment: CDR1 SEHNR and CDR2 FQNEAQ (reference sequence). The CDR3 covers 14 residues.

This clone was seen once. This chain links TRBV28 with TRBJ1-1, with D maybe TRBD1 (5 bases). Germline V gene data show CDR1 as MDHEN and CDR2 as SYDVKM. The CDR3 sequence is 14 residues long. V dropped 2 bases and J dropped 3 bases, with 10 bases sitting between them. The CDR3 region has the DNA TGTGCCAGCAGTTTAACCCCAGGGTACACTGAAGCTTTCTTT. It specifies CASSLTPGYTEAFF.

V and J are TRBV12-3 or TRBV12-4 and TRBJ1-1; possible D gene TRBD1, 5 bases. V lost 6 bases and J 6 bases, leaving 14 bases between the germline ends. The CDR3 covers 13 residues. The CDR3 sequence is CASRAAGRAEAFF. The CDR3 DNA follows: TGTGCCAGCAGGGCCGCAGGGAGGGCTGAAGCTTTCTTT.

CDR3 DNA sequence: TGTGCCAGCAGACAAAGGACAGGGGGAACTGAAGCTTTCTTT. Translating it yields CASRQRTGGTEAFF. The chain couples TRBV6-5 to TRBJ1-1; 10 positions agree with TRBD1. Germline V gene lookup returns CDR1 MNHEY and CDR2 SVGAGI. Unmatched junction bases numbered 6, after V lost 6 bases and J lost 5 bases. The CDR3 extends over 14 amino acids.

The rearrangement joins TRBV18 to TRBJ1-6; TRBD1 is a possible D gene (5 bases). Germline V gene lookup returns CDR1 KGHSH and CDR2 LQKENI. V shed 3 bases and J shed 2 bases, with 8 bases lying between them. The CDR3 extends over 15 amino acids. The CDR3 coding sequence is TGTGCCAGCTCACCTGACAGTGCCTATAATTCACCCCTCCACTTT. It specifies CASSPDSAYNSPLHF.

V gene TRBV9 combines with J gene TRBJ1-1; TRBD1 is a possible D gene (5 bases). Germline CDR1 SGDLS, CDR2 YYNGEE. The CDR3 length is 14 residues. The V gene lost 4 bases and the J gene lost 4 bases, with 14 bases spanning the gap. CDR3 coding DNA: TGTGCCAGCAGCCTGGGGCCGGATCCCACTGAAGCTTTCTTT. Its protein is CASSLGPDPTEAFF. The full variable domain, in which reference TRBV9 and TRBJ1-1 provide the parts outside the CDR3, is DSGVTQTPKHLITATGQRVTLRCSPRSGDLSVYWYQQSLDQGLQFLIQYYNGEERAKGNILERFSAQQFPDLHSELNLSSLELGDSALYFCASSLGPDPTEAFFGQGTRLTVV.

A remark on this clone: Other DNA sequences in the same sample also yield this CDR3. The rearrangement joins TRBV19 to TRBJ2-7; D remains ambiguous. V dropped 5 bases and J dropped 3 bases, with 14 bases sitting between them. This CDR3 spans 14 amino acids. CDR1 and CDR2 (germline): LNHDA, SQIVND (reference sequence). The CDR3 sequence: CASSPALGYYEQYF. CDR3 DNA: TGTGCCAGTAGTCCGGCCCTCGGGTACTACGAGCAGTACTTC.

This chain links TRBV6-5 with TRBJ1-1; D not certain. Trimming took off 2 bases at V and 11 bases at J, with 9 bases between the two ends. The CDR3 extends over 11 amino acids. Germline CDR1 MNHEY, CDR2 SVGAGI. Here the CDR3 DNA reads TGTGCCAGCAGTTACGAGGGAACGGCTTTCTTT. This encodes CASSYEGTAFF.